This TCR beta chain was obtained from a study of CD8+ T cells in alopecia areata. Background on the study: The study gave tofacitinib for 6 to 18 months, then 6 months off drug. Percent affected scalp area, the SALT score, rated treated patients' severity. Study conclusions and caveats: Lesional tissue from the scalp (especially in alopecia totalis/universalis) showed higher clonality than normal scalp.

About this clone itself: Its target is unknown.

Once RNA had been extracted, it was reverse transcribed into cDNA to act as the sequencing template. The method was immunoSEQ multiplex PCR; TCRdb's version includes in-frame clones alone and lacks a portion of them. The table lists 170,000 or so clones, 53% of them singletons. In germline, CDR1 is ENHRY, CDR2 SYGVKD. V lost 6 bases, J lost 1 base, and 8 bases stayed unmatched. The CDR3 has 15 amino acids. The treatment: oral pan-JAK inhibitor, 5-10 mg twice daily. Individuals with alopecia areata gave both lesional scalp punch biopsies and peripheral blood for collection. The rearrangement joins TRBV10-3 to TRBJ1-1, with 7 bases matching TRBD1. The sequenced sample was CD8+ T cells sorted from blood, obtained at week 24, from a patient treated with tofacitinib. This clonotype was obtained from a human donor with alopecia areata. The CDR3 protein is CAISYEGAANTEAFF. Written as DNA, the CDR3 is TGTGCCATCAGCTACGAGGGGGCCGCGAACACTGAAGCTTTCTTT.